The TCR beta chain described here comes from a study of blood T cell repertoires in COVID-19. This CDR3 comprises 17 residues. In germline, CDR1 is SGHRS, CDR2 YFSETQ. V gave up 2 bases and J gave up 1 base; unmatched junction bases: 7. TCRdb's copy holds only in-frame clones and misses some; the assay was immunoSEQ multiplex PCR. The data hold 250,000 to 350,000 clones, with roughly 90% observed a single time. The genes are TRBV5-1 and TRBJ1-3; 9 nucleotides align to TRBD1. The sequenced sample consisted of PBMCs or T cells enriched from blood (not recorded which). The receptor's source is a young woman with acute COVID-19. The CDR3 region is CASSLTGQGGSGNTIYF. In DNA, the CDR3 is TGCGCCAGCAGCTTAACGGGACAGGGTGGTTCTGGAAACACCATATATTTT.